The sequence of this T cell receptor beta chain was determined in a study of T cells in Graves' hyperthyroidism and ophthalmopathy. Unmatched junction bases numbered 8, after V lost 0 bases and J lost 6 bases. Germline CDR1 reads LGHDT; CDR2 reads YNNKEL (reference sequence). There are 17 residues in the CDR3. Newly diagnosed patients aged 18 to 65 had hyperthyroidism of under 2 months' duration. PBMCs came from more than 9.5 ml fresh peripheral blood. This clonotype was counted many times. From RNA transcripts, TCR beta CDR3 regions were amplified. A set of HTBI primers served as the primers for a first-round RT-PCR of the TCR CDR3. A single record per CDR3 protein comes from TCRdb applying MiXCR to the multiplex PCR reads. The table has more than 650,000 distinct CDR3 sequences, 13% to 15% seen once; the top ten hold about 10%.

This TCR was sampled from a woman under 30 with Graves' hyperthyroidism. The genes are TRBV3-1 and TRBJ1-5; 10 bases fit TRBD1. What was sequenced was blood. The CDR3 region has the DNA TGTGCCAGCAGCCAAGATTTCGGGACAGGGGAAGCTCAGCCCCAGCATTTT. Encoded protein: CASSQDFGTGEAQPQHF.